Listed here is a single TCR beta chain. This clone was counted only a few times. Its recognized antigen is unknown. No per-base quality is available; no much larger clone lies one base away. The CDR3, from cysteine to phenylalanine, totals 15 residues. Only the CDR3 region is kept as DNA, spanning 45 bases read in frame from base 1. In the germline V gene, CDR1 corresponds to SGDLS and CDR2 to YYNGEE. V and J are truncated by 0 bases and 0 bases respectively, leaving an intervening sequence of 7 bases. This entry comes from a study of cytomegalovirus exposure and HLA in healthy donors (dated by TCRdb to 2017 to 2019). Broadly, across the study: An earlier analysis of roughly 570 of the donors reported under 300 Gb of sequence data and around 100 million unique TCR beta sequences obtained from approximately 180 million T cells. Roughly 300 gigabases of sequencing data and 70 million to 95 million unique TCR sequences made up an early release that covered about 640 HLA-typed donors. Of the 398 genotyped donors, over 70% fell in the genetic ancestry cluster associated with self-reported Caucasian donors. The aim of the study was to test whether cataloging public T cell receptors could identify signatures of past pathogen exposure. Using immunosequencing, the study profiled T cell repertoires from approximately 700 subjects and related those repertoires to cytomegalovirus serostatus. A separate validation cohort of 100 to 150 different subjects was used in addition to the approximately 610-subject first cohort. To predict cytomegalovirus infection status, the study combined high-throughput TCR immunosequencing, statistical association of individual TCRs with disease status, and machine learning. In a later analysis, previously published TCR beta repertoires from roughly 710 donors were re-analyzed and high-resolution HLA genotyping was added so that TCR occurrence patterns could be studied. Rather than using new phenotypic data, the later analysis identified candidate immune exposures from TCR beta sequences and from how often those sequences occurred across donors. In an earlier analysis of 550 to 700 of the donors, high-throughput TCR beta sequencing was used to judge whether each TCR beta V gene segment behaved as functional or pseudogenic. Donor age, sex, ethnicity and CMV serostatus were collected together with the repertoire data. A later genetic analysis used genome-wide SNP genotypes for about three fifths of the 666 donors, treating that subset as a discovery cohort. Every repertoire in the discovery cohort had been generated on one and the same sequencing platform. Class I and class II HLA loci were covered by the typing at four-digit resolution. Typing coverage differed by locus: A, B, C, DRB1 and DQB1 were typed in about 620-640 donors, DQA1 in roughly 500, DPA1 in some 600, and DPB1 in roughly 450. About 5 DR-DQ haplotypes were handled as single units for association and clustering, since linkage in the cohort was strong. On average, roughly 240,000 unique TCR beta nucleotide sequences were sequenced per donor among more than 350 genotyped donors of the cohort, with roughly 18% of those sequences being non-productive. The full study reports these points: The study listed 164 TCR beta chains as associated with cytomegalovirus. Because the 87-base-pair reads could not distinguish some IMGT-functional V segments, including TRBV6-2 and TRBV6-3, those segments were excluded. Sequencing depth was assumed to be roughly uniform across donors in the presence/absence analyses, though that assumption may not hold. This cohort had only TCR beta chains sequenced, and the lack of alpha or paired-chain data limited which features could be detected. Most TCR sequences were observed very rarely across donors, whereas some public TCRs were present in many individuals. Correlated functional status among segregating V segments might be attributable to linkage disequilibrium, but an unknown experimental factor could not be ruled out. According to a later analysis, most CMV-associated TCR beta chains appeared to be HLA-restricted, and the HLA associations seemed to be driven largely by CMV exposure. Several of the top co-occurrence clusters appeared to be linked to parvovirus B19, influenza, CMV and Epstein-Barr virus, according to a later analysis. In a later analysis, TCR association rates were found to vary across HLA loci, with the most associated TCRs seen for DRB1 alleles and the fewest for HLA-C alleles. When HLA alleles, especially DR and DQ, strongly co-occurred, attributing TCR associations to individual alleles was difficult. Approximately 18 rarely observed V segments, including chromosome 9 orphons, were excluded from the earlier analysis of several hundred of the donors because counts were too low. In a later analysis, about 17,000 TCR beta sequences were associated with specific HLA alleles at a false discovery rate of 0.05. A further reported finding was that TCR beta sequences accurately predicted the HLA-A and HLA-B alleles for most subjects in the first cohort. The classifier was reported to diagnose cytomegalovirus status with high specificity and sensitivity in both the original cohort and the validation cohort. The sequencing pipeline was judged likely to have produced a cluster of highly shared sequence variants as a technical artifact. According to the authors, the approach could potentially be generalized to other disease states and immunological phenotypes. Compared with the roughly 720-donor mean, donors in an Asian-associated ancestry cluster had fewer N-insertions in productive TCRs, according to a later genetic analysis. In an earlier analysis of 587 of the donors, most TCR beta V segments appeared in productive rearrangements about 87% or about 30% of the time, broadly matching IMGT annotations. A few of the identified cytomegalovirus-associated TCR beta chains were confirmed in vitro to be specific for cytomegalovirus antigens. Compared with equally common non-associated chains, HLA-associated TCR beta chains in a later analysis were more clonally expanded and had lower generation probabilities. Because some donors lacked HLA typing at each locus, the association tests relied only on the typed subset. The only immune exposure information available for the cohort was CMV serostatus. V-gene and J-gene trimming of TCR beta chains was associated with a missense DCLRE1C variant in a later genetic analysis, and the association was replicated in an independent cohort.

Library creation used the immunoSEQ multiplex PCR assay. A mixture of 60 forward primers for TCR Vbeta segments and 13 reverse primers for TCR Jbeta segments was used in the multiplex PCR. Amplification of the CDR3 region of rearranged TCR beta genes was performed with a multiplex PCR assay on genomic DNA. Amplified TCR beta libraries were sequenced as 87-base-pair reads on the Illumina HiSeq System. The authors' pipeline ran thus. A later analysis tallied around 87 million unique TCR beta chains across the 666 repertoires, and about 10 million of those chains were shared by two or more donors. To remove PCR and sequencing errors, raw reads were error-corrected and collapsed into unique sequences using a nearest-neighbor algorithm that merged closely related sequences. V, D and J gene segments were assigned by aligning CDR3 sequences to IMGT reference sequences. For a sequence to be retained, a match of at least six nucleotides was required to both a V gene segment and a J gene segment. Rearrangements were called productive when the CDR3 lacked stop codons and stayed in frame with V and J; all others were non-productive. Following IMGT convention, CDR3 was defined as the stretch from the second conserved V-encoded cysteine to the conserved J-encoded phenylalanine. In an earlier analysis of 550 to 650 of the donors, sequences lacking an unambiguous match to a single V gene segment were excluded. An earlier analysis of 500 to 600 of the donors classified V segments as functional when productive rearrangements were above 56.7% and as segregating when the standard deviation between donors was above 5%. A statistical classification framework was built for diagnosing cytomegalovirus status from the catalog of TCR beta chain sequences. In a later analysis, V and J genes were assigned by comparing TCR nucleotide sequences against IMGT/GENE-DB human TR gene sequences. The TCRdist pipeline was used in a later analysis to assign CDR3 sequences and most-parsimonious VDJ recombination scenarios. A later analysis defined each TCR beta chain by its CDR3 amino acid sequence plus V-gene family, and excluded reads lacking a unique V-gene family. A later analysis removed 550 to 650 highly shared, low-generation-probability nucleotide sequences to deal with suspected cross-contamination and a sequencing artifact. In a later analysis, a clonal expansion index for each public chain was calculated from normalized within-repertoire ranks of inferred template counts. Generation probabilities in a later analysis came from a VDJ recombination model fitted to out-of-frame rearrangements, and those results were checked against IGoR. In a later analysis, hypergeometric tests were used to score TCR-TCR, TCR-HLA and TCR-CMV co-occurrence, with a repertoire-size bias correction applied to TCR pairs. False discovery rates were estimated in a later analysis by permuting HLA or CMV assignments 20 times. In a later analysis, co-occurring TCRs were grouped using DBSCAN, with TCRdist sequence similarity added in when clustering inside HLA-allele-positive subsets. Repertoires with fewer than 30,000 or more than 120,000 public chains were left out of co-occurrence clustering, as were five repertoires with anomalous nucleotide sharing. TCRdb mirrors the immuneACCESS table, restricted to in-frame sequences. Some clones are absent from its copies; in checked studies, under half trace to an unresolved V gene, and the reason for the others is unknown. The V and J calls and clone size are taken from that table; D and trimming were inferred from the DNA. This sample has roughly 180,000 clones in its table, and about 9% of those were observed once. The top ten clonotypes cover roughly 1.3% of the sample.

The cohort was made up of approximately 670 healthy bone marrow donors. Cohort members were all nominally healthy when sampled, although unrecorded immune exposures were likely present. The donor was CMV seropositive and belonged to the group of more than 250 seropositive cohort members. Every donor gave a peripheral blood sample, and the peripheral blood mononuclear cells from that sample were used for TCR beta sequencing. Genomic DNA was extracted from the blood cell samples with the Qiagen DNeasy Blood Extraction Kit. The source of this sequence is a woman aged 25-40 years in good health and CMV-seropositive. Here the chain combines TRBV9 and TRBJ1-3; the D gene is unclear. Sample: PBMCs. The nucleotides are TGTGCCAGCAGCGTAGGTGGCCGCTCTGGAAACACCATATATTTT. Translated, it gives CASSVGGRSGNTIYF.